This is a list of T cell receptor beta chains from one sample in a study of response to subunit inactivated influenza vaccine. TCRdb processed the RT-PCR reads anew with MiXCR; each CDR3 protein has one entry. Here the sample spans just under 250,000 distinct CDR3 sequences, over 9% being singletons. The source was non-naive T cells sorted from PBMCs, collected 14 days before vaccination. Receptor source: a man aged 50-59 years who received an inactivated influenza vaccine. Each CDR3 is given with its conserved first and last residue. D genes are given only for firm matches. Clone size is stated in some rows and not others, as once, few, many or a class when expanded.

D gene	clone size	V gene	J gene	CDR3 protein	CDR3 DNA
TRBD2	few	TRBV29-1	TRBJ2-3	CSVIGAGGLTDTQYF	TGCAGCGTAATTGGGGCGGGAGGACTCACAGATACGCAGTATTTT
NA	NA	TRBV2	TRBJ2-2	CASSEGREDTGELFF	TGTGCCAGCAGTGAGGGCAGGGAAGACACCGGGGAGCTGTTTTTT
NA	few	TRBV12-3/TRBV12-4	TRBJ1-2	CASSLGGQQVGGYTF	TGTGCCAGCAGTTTAGGGGGGCAGCAGGTTGGTGGCTACACCTTC
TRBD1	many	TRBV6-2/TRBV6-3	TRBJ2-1	CASRYQTGGTYNEQFF	TGTGCCAGCCGATACCAGACAGGGGGAACCTACAATGAGCAGTTCTTC
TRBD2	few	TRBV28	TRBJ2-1	CASSLRLLAGGGQEQFF	TGTGCCAGCAGTTTACGCCTTCTCGCGGGGGGGGGTCAGGAGCAGTTCTTC
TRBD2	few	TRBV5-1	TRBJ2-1	CASSLDVAGGYNEQFF	TGCGCCAGCAGCTTGGATGTAGCGGGAGGTTACAATGAGCAGTTCTTC
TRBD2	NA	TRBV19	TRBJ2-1	CASTSTSGRNEQFF	TGTGCCAGTACCTCTACTAGCGGGAGAAATGAGCAGTTCTTC
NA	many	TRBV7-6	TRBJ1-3	CASSLGLSGSGNTIYF	TGTGCCAGCAGCTTAGGTCTTTCAGGGTCCGGAAACACCATATATTTT
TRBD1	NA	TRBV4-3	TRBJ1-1	CASSQGRQGWTEAFF	TGCGCCAGCAGCCAAGGAAGACAGGGTTGGACTGAAGCTTTCTTT
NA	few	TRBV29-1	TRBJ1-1	CSSLAGPNTEAFF	TGCAGCTCATTGGCGGGGCCGAACACTGAAGCTTTCTTT
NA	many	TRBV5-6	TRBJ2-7	CASSPGPSSYEQYF	TGCGCCAGCAGCCCGGGGCCCTCTTCCTACGAGCAGTACTTC
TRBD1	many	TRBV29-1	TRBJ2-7	CSVGRGLGEQYF	TGCAGCGTTGGCAGGGGGCTAGGCGAGCAGTACTTC
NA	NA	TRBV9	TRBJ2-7	CASSVAGGAGAYEQYF	TGTGCCAGCAGCGTAGCAGGTGGGGCAGGTGCCTACGAGCAGTACTTC
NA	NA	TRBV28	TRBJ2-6	CASRPRVSGANVLTF	TGTGCCAGCAGACCGAGAGTCTCTGGGGCCAACGTCCTGACTTTC
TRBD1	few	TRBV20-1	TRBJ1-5	CSASPGQGPRPGNQPQHF	TGCAGTGCCTCGCCGGGACAGGGGCCTCGTCCCGGCAATCAGCCCCAGCATTTT
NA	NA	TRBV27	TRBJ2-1	CASSSARAYNEQFF	TGTGCCAGCAGTTCGGCCAGGGCCTACAATGAGCAGTTCTTC
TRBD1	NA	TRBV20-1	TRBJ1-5	CSARKTGQSNQPQHF	TGCAGTGCTAGAAAGACAGGGCAGAGCAATCAGCCCCAGCATTTT
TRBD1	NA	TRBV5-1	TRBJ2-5	CASSWIDREETQYF	TGCGCCAGCAGCTGGATAGACAGGGAAGAGACCCAGTACTTC
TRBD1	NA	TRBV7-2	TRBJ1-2	CASSWTTGRDGYTF	TGTGCCAGCAGCTGGACGACAGGGAGGGATGGCTACACCTTC
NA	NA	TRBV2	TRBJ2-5	CASSEEVRGTQYF	TGTGCCAGCAGTGAAGAGGTGAGGGGGACCCAGTACTTC
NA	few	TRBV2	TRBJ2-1	CASSEFLVSSYNEQFF	TGTGCCAGCAGTGAATTCCTAGTCAGCTCCTACAATGAGCAGTTCTTC
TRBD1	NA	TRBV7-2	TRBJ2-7	CASSFDRVNEQYF	TGTGCCAGCAGCTTTGACAGGGTCAACGAGCAGTACTTC
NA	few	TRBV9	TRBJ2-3	CASSVGGSGGPTDTQYF	TGTGCCAGCAGCGTAGGGGGTTCGGGCGGCCCAACAGATACGCAGTATTTT
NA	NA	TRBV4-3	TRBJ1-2	CASSQDQGRGYGYTF	TGCGCCAGCAGCCAAGATCAGGGGCGCGGCTATGGCTACACCTTC
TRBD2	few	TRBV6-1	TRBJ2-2	CASRSHRGGTGELFF	TGTGCCAGCAGATCCCATCGGGGGGGCACCGGGGAGCTGTTTTTT
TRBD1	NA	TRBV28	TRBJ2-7	CASSFVRGQALSYEQYF	TGTGCCAGCAGTTTCGTTAGGGGGCAGGCTCTCTCCTACGAGCAGTACTTC
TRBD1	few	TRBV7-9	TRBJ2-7	CASSKGQGLSYEQYF	TGTGCCAGCAGCAAGGGACAGGGGCTCTCCTACGAGCAGTACTTC
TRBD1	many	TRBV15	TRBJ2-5	CATSREMLGRTGGGTQYF	TGTGCCACCAGCAGAGAGATGTTAGGAAGGACAGGTGGGGGGACCCAGTACTTC
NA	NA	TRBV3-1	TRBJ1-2	CASSQALGAEGYTF	TGTGCCAGCAGCCAAGCACTGGGGGCGGAAGGCTACACCTTC
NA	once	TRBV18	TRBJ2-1	CASSPAREYNEQFF	TGTGCCAGCTCCCCCGCCAGGGAGTACAATGAGCAGTTCTTC
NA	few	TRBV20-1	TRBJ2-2	CSAREGIANTGELFF	TGCAGTGCTAGAGAGGGTATTGCGAACACCGGGGAGCTGTTTTTT
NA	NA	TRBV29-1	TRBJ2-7	CSVELGEKGSYEQYF	TGCAGCGTTGAATTGGGAGAGAAGGGATCCTACGAGCAGTACTTC
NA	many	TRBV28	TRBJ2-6	CASGANVLTF	TGTGCCAGCGGGGCCAACGTCCTGACTTTC
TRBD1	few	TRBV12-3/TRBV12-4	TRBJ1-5	CASSPGQGGQPQHF	TGTGCCAGCAGTCCGGGACAGGGTGGCCAGCCCCAGCATTTT
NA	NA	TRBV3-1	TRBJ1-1	CASSQVRSAEAFF	TGTGCCAGCAGCCAAGTTAGGAGCGCTGAAGCTTTCTTT
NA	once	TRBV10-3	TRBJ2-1	CAIGRGLGRGEQFF	TGTGCCATCGGCCGGGGGCTGGGCCGTGGTGAGCAGTTCTTC
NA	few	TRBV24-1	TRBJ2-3	CATSDQTDTQYF	TGTGCCACCAGTGATCAGACAGATACGCAGTATTTT
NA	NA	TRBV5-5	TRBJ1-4	CASARGTANEKLFF	TGTGCCAGCGCCAGAGGGACCGCTAATGAAAAACTGTTTTTT
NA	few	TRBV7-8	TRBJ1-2	CATSPLKGYGYTF	TGTGCCACCTCCCCCCTCAAGGGCTATGGCTACACCTTC
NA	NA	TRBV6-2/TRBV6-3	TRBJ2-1	CASKTEELRLFF	TGTGCCAGCAAAACTGAGGAGCTTCGGTTGTTCTTC
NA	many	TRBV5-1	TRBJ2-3	CASSSIGSTDTQYF	TGCGCCAGCAGCTCTATAGGGAGCACAGATACGCAGTATTTT
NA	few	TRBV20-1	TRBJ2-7	CSAFGQNNYEQYF	TGCAGTGCTTTTGGACAGAATAACTACGAGCAGTACTTC
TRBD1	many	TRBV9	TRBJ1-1	CASSVEPGGGWVEAFF	TGTGCCAGCAGCGTAGAGCCAGGGGGCGGATGGGTTGAAGCTTTCTTT
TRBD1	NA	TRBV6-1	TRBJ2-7	CASAVRQGEYEQYF	TGTGCCAGTGCTGTCAGACAGGGAGAGTACGAGCAGTACTTC
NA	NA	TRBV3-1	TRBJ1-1	CASCQDYSTNTEAFF	TGTGCCTCCTGCCAAGATTACAGTACGAACACTGAAGCTTTCTTT
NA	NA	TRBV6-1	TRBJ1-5	CASRDAPQPQHF	TGTGCCAGCAGGGACGCTCCTCAGCCCCAGCATTTT
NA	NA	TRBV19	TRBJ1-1	CASSGAKDAEAFF	TGTGCCAGTAGTGGGGCCAAGGACGCTGAAGCTTTCTTT
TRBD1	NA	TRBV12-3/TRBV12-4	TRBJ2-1	CASSLQVFGMGQGFNEQFF	TGTGCCAGCAGTCTCCAGGTTTTTGGTATGGGACAGGGTTTCAATGAGCAGTTCTTC
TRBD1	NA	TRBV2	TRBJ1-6	CASSEETGVFSPLHF	TGTGCCAGCAGTGAAGAGACAGGGGTTTTTTCACCCCTCCACTTT
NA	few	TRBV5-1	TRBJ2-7	CASSLGQGGVRDEQYF	TGCGCCAGCAGCTTGGGACAGGGCGGGGTAAGAGACGAGCAGTACTTC
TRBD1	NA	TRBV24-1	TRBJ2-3	CATSDPTTDRVADTQYF	TGTGCCACCAGTGATCCGACGACAGACAGGGTGGCAGATACGCAGTATTTT
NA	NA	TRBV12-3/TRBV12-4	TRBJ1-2	CASMPGHQNYGYTF	TGTGCCAGCATGCCGGGACACCAAAACTATGGCTACACCTTC
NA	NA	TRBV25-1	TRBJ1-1	CASSGVMGPMNTEAFF	TGTGCCAGCAGTGGGGTAATGGGACCTATGAACACTGAAGCTTTCTTT
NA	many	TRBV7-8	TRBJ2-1	CASSLGQEQFF	TGTGCCAGCAGCTTAGGCCAAGAGCAGTTCTTC
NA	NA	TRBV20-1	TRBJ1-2	CSARPRIIRNYGYTF	TGCAGTGCTAGACCACGGATAATTAGAAACTATGGCTACACCTTC
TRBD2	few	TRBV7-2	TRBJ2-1	CASSFSGAGYNEQFF	TGTGCCAGCAGCTTTAGCGGGGCAGGCTACAATGAGCAGTTCTTC
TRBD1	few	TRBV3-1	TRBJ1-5	CASSRSPVGTGSNQPQHF	TGTGCCAGCAGCCGCTCTCCCGTAGGGACAGGGAGCAATCAGCCCCAGCATTTT